The rows below give T cell receptor beta chains drawn from one sample of a study of T-cell reconstitution after alpha-beta-depleted transplantation in children. One entry per CDR3 protein results from TCRdb running MiXCR on the PCR reads. The sample lists about a million distinct CDR3 sequences, around 30% occurring once. The specimen was PBMCs, mostly from graft donor cells, collected 360 days after TCRalphabeta/CD19-depleted stem cell transplant. These receptors came from a boy in the first two years of life who had a stem cell transplant for SCID, so the T cells may come from the graft donor. The CDR3 runs from the conserved cysteine through the conserved F or W. The D gene is left open where the match is weak. Clone size is shown for a subset of rows, as once, few, many or a class of expanded clone.

J gene,clone size,V gene,D gene,CDR3 protein,CDR3 DNA
TRBJ1-2,-,TRBV5-6,-,CASSLYGGFYGYTF,TGTGCCAGCAGCTTGTACGGGGGATTCTATGGCTACACCTTC
TRBJ2-7,-,TRBV2,TRBD1,CASRENGHKGAEQYF,TGTGCCAGCAGGGAGAATGGACACAAGGGGGCCGAGCAGTACTTC
TRBJ1-6,-,TRBV7-2,TRBD1,CASTDYGGGGSPLHF,TGTGCCAGCACCGACTATGGAGGGGGCGGGTCACCCCTCCACTTT
TRBJ2-2,-,TRBV10-2,TRBD1,CASTRQGAPMELFF,TGCGCCAGCACTCGACAGGGGGCGCCGATGGAGCTGTTTTTT
TRBJ1-2,few,TRBV12-3/TRBV12-4,-,CASSYSRWYGYTF,TGTGCCAGCAGTTACTCAAGGTGGTATGGCTACACCTTC
TRBJ2-1,-,TRBV27,TRBD1,CASRPGTVSSYNEQFF,TGTGCCAGCAGACCCGGGACAGTGAGCTCCTACAATGAGCAGTTCTTC
TRBJ1-1,-,TRBV15,-,CATSRDLGGITEAFF,TGTGCCACCAGCAGAGATCTGGGAGGGATCACTGAAGCTTTCTTT
TRBJ2-3,once,TRBV7-9,-,CASSSEDRTDTQYF,TGTGCCAGCAGCTCTGAAGACCGCACAGATACGCAGTATTTT
TRBJ2-3,-,TRBV20-1,-,CSARDGRGRATDTQYF,TGCAGTGCTAGAGATGGGAGGGGGAGGGCCACAGATACGCAGTATTTT
TRBJ2-3,few,TRBV9,-,CASSPRRDHLTDTQYF,TGTGCCAGCAGCCCCCGCCGGGACCATCTCACAGATACGCAGTATTTT
TRBJ2-1,few,TRBV5-1,TRBD1,CATREGTGRVHEQFF,TGCGCCACCCGGGAAGGGACAGGGAGGGTCCATGAGCAGTTCTTC
TRBJ2-7,-,TRBV5-1,TRBD2,CASSLASMASGGSVEQYF,TGCGCCAGCAGCTTGGCGAGCATGGCTAGCGGGGGGTCCGTCGAGCAGTACTTC
TRBJ1-4,-,TRBV12-3/TRBV12-4,TRBD1,CASSSGQGDEKLFF,TGTGCCAGCAGTTCGGGACAGGGGGATGAAAAACTGTTTTTT
TRBJ2-5,few,TRBV7-2,-,CASSSIGPVKETQYF,TGTGCCAGCAGCTCCATCGGACCGGTTAAAGAGACCCAGTACTTC
TRBJ2-4,few,TRBV27,-,CASSLLTGGLAKNIQYF,TGTGCCAGCAGTTTACTGACCGGGGGGCTAGCCAAAAACATTCAGTACTTC
TRBJ2-3,-,TRBV7-6,-,CASSLVPKGDTQYF,TGTGCCAGCAGCTTAGTTCCCAAAGGGGATACGCAGTATTTT
TRBJ2-7,-,TRBV28,TRBD1,CASSLRDRATYEQYF,TGTGCCAGCAGTTTAAGGGACAGGGCGACCTACGAGCAGTACTTC
TRBJ2-7,-,TRBV3-1,-,CASSQVGGSSYEQYF,TGTGCCAGCAGCCAAGTAGGTGGCAGCTCCTACGAGCAGTACTTC
TRBJ2-1,few,TRBV29-1,TRBD2,CSVGGRGAYNEQFF,TGCAGCGTGGGGGGGCGGGGGGCTTACAATGAGCAGTTCTTC
TRBJ1-1,-,TRBV13,-,CASSLVGGLTEAFF,TGTGCCAGCAGCTTAGTTGGTGGCCTCACTGAAGCTTTCTTT
TRBJ1-2,-,TRBV5-1,-,CASSWDPEGGYTF,TGCGCCAGCAGCTGGGACCCCGAGGGTGGCTACACCTTC
TRBJ2-1,few,TRBV7-9,-,CASSLSGGTEQFF,TGTGCCAGCAGCTTATCCGGGGGCACTGAGCAGTTCTTC
TRBJ2-1,few,TRBV12-3/TRBV12-4,TRBD1,CASSLGLGQGYNEQFF,TGTGCCAGCAGTTTGGGCCTGGGACAGGGCTACAATGAGCAGTTCTTC
TRBJ1-5,-,TRBV6-2/TRBV6-3,-,CASSAGGGGNQPQHF,TGTGCCAGCTCCGCGGGCGGGGGTGGCAATCAGCCCCAGCATTTT
TRBJ2-1,few,TRBV12-3/TRBV12-4,TRBD2,CASSFRGTLVETSGGNEQFF,TGTGCCAGCAGTTTCCGCGGGACTCTAGTTGAGACTAGCGGGGGGAATGAGCAGTTCTTC
TRBJ2-1,few,TRBV7-9,-,CASSLAATPGNEQFF,TGTGCCAGCAGCTTAGCGGCGACACCGGGGAATGAGCAGTTCTTC
TRBJ1-1,-,TRBV30,-,CAWSKRTYTEAFF,TGTGCCTGGAGTAAAAGGACCTACACTGAAGCTTTCTTT
TRBJ2-3,many,TRBV12-3/TRBV12-4,-,CASSPEGGRTDTQYF,TGCGCCAGCAGCCCAGAGGGGGGGAGGACAGATACGCAGTATTTT
TRBJ2-7,many,TRBV28,-,CASSLPGGGGPYEQYF,TGTGCCAGCAGCCTACCCGGAGGCGGGGGCCCCTACGAGCAGTACTTC
TRBJ2-5,-,TRBV5-1,TRBD2,CASSLARGLGEYF,TGCGCCAGCAGCTTGGCACGAGGACTAGGGGAGTACTTC
TRBJ1-1,-,TRBV7-8,-,CASSEENRPNTEAFF,TGTGCCAGCAGCGAGGAGAACAGGCCGAACACTGAAGCTTTCTTT
TRBJ1-1,-,TRBV4-3,-,CASSRELGKAFF,TGCGCCAGCAGCCGAGAATTGGGGAAAGCTTTCTTT
TRBJ1-2,-,TRBV28,-,CASSLFPGVDYGYTF,TGTGCCAGCAGTTTATTTCCAGGCGTCGACTATGGCTACACCTTC
TRBJ2-2,-,TRBV5-1,-,CASTDRGFANTGELFF,TGCGCCAGCACGGATCGGGGTTTTGCGAACACCGGGGAGCTGTTTTTT
TRBJ2-2,-,TRBV4-3,-,CASSQVRRHPKTGELFF,TGCGCCAGCAGCCAAGTAAGGAGACACCCGAAGACCGGGGAGCTGTTTTTT
TRBJ2-3,few,TRBV28,-,CASSFPQTDTDTQYF,TGTGCCAGCAGTTTCCCCCAGACGGACACAGATACGCAGTATTTT
TRBJ2-5,-,TRBV12-3/TRBV12-4,-,CASTVDSQETQYF,TGTGCCAGCACCGTAGACTCCCAAGAGACCCAGTACTTC
TRBJ1-3,-,TRBV9,-,CASSVGFSGNTIYF,TGTGCCAGCAGCGTGGGATTCTCTGGAAACACCATATATTTT
TRBJ2-7,-,TRBV12-3/TRBV12-4,-,CASSYHQTGSSYEQYF,TGTGCCAGCAGCTATCACCAGACTGGGAGCTCCTACGAGCAGTACTTC
TRBJ2-1,once,TRBV24-1,TRBD2,CATSGGLAGFNEQFF,TGTGCCACCAGTGGCGGTCTAGCGGGGTTTAATGAGCAGTTCTTC
TRBJ1-4,few,TRBV4-1,-,CASSQEGDGEKLFF,TGCGCCAGCAGCCAAGAGGGGGACGGTGAAAAACTGTTTTTT
TRBJ1-4,-,TRBV29-1,-,CSVVGLNEKLFF,TGCAGCGTTGTAGGTCTCAATGAAAAACTGTTTTTT
TRBJ2-2,-,TRBV20-1,TRBD1,CSARDSKTSSNTGELFF,TGCAGTGCTCGGGACAGCAAAACCTCTTCGAACACCGGGGAGCTGTTTTTT
TRBJ1-1,few,TRBV20-1,-,CSARAARGELNTEAFF,TGCAGTGCTAGAGCGGCCAGGGGCGAACTGAACACTGAAGCTTTCTTT
TRBJ2-7,few,TRBV7-8,-,CASSSQSSYEQYF,TGTGCCAGCAGCTCGCAGAGCTCCTACGAGCAGTACTTC